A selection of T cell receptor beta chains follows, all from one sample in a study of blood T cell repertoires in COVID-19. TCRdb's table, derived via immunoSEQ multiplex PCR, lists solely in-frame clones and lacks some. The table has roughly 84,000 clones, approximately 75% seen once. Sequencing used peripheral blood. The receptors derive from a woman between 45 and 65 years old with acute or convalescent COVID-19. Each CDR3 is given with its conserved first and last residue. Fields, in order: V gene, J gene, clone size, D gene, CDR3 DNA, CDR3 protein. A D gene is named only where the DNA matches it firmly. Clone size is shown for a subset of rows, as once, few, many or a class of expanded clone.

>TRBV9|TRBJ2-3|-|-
TGTGCCAGCAGCGTAGAATGGGGAGCAGATACGCAGTATTTT
CASSVEWGADTQYF
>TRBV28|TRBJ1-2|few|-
TGTGCCAGCAGTTTGAGGGATATTGGCTACACCTTC
CASSLRDIGYTF
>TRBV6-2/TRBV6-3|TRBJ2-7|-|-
TGTGCCAGCAGCGGGAGCTACGAGCAGTACTTC
CASSGSYEQYF
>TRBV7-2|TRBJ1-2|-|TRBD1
TGTGCCAGCAGCAATTTCCCCGGGGACAGGGATGGCTACACCTTC
CASSNFPGDRDGYTF
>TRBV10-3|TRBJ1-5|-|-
TGTGCCATCAGTGATATCGGTAGCAATCAGCCCCAGCATTTT
CAISDIGSNQPQHF
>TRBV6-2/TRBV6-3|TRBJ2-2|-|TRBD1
TGTGCCAGCAGTTCATTCTACAGGGGGCGGGCCGGGGAGCTGTTTTTT
CASSSFYRGRAGELFF
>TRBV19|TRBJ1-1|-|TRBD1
TGTGCCAGTAGTAGACCAGGGGGTTACACTGAAGCTTTCTTT
CASSRPGGYTEAFF
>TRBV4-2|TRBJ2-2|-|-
TGTGCCAGCAGCCAACTGACGGGGTTCGCGAACACCGGGGAGCTGTTTTTT
CASSQLTGFANTGELFF
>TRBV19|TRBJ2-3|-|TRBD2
TGTGCCAGTAGTACCCGGACTAGCGGTTACACAGATACGCAGTATTTT
CASSTRTSGYTDTQYF
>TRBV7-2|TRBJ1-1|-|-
TGTGCCAGCAGCTTAGGGTTTTTGGGGAGCCGAGGGCAGACTGAAGCTTTCTTT
CASSLGFLGSRGQTEAFF
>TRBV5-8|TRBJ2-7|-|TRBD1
TGTGCCAGCAGGGACAGGGGTCACGAGCAGTACTTC
CASRDRGHEQYF
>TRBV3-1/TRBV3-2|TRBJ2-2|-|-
TGTGCCAGCAGGGGCCCAGGGCAGGCTAGCACCGGGGAGCTGTTTTTT
CASRGPGQASTGELFF
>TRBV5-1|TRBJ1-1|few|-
TGCGCCAGCAGCTTGGGGACTTCTCCTAACACTGAAGCTTTCTTT
CASSLGTSPNTEAFF
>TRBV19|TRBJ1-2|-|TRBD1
TGTGCCAGTAGTCCGGAGGGACAGGGGAGCGCTAACTATGGCTACACCTTC
CASSPEGQGSANYGYTF
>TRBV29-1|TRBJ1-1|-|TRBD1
TGCAGCGTTGCGACAGGGGGCTACATGAACACTGAAGCTTTCTTT
CSVATGGYMNTEAFF
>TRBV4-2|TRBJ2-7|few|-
TGTGCCAGCAGCCAAGCCACGAGCGGGCCTTACGAGCAGTACTTC
CASSQATSGPYEQYF
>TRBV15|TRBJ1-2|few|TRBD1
TGTGCCACCACGGAGGACAGGGGAGCTCATGGCTACACCTTC
CATTEDRGAHGYTF
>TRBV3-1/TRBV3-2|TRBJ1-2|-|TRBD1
TGTGCCAGCACCCTGACAGGGGGACACTATGGCTACACCTTC
CASTLTGGHYGYTF
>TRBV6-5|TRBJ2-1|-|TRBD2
TGTGCCAGCAGTCTAGCGGGGGACTACAATGAGCAGTTCTTC
CASSLAGDYNEQFF
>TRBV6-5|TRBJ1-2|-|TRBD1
TGTGCCAGCACCGATAGGACAGGGGTGTATGGCTACACCTTC
CASTDRTGVYGYTF
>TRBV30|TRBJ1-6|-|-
TGTGCCTGGAGTGTACAGGGTAGAAGTTCACCCCTCCACTTT
CAWSVQGRSSPLHF
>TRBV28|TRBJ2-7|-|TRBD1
TGTGCCAGCAGCTCGTACCGACAGGGGGGTACCGAGCAGTACTTC
CASSSYRQGGTEQYF
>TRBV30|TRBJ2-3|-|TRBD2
TGTGCCTGGAGTGGCAGCGGGGGCACAGATACGCAGTATTTT
CAWSGSGGTDTQYF
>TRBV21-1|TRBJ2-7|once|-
TGTGCCAGCAGCAAAGAGAGGACAGGGGGCGACGAGCAGTACTTC
CASSKERTGGDEQYF
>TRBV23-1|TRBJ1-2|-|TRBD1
TGCGCCAGCAGCTTATGGACAGGGTACTATGGCTACACCTTC
CASSLWTGYYGYTF